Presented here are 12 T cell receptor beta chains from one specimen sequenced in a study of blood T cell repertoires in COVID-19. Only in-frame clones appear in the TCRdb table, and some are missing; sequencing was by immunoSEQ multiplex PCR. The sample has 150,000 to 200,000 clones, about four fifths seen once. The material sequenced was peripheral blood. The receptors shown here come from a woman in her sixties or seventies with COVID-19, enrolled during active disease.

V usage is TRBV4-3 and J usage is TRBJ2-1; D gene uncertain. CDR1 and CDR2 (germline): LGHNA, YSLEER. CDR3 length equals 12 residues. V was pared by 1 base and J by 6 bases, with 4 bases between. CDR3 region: CASSQGGNEQFF. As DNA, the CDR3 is TGCGCCAGCAGCCAAGGAGGCAATGAGCAGTTCTTC.

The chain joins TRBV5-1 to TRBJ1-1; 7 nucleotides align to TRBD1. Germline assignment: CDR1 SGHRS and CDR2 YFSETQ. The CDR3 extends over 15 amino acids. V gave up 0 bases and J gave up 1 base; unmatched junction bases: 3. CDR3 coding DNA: TGCGCCAGCAGCTTGGCGACAGGGCAGAACACTGAAGCTTTCTTT. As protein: CASSLATGQNTEAFF.

The CDR3 nucleotides are TGTGCCATCAGTGGGGGAGAGTGGCAAGAGACCCAGTACTTC. It yields the protein CAISGGEWQETQYF. This sequence joins TRBV10-3 and TRBJ2-5, with D possibly being TRBD2 (5 bases). There are 14 residues in the CDR3. Per germline, CDR1 ENHRY and CDR2 SYGVKD. The V end lost 4 bases, the J end lost 2 bases, and 11 bases lay between the germline ends.

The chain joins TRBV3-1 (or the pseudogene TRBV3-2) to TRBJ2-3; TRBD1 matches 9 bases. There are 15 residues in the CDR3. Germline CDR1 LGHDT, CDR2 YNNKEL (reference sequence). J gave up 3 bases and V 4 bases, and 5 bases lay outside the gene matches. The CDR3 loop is CASSLRDRATDTQYF. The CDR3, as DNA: TGTGCCAGCAGCCTTCGGGACAGGGCAACAGATACGCAGTATTTT.

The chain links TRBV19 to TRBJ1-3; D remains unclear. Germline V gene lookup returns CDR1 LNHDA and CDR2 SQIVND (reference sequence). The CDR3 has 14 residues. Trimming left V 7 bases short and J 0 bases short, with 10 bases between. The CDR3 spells CASKGAASGNTIYF. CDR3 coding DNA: TGTGCCAGTAAAGGAGCGGCCTCTGGAAACACCATATATTTT. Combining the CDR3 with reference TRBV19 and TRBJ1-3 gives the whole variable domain DGGITQSPKYLFRKEGQNVTLSCEQNLNHDAMYWYRQDPGQGLRLIYYSQIVNDFQKGDIAEGYSVSREKKESFPLTVTSAQKNPTAFYLCASKGAASGNTIYFGEGSWLTVV.

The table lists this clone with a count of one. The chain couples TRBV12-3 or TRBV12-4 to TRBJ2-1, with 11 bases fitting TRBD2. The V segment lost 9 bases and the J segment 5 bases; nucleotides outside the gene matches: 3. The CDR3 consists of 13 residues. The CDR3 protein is CASLTSGDNEQFF. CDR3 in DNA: TGTGCCAGTCTGACTAGCGGGGACAATGAGCAGTTCTTC.

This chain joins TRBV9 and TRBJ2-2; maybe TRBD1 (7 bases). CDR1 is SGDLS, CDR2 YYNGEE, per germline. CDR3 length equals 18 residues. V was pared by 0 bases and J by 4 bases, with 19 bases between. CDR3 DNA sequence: TGTGCCAGCAGCGTAGAAGGAGGGCAGGGGGTGCCCACCGGGGAGCTGTTTTTT. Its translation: CASSVEGGQGVPTGELFF.

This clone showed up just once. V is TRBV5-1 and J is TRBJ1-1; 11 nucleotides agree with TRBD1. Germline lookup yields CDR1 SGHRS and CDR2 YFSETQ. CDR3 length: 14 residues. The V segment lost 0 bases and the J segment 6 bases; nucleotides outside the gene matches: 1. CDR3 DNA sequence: TGCGCCAGCAGCTTGGAGGGACAGGGGGCTGAAGCTTTCTTT. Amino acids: CASSLEGQGAEAFF.

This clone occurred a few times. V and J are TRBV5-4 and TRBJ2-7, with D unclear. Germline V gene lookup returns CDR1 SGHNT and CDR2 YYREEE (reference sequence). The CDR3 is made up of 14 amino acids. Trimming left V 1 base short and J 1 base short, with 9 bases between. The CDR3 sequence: CASSLRAGSYEQYF. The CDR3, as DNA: TGTGCCAGCAGCTTGAGAGCAGGATCCTACGAGCAGTACTTC. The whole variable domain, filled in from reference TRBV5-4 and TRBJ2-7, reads ETGVTQSPTHLIKTRGQQVTLRCSSQSGHNTVSWYQQALGQGPQFIFQYYREEENGRGNFPPRFSGLQFPNYSSELNVNALELDDSALYLCASSLRAGSYEQYFGPGTRLTVT.

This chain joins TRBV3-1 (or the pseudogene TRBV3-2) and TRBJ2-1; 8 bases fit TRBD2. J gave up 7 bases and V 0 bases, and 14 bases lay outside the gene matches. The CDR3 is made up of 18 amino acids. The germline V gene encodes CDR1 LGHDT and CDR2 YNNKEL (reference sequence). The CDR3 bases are TGTGCCAGCAGCCAAGAATTGGGAGCGGGAGCCTTGAAAAATGAGCAGTTCTTC. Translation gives CASSQELGAGALKNEQFF.

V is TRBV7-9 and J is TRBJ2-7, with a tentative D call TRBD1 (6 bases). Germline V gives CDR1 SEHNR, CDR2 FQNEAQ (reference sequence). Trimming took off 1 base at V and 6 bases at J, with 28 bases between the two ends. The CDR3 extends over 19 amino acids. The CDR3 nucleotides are TGTGCCAGCAGCTTAGGAAGACAGGCCTACTCCATATGGGTCCCCGAGCAGTACTTC. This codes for CASSLGRQAYSIWVPEQYF.

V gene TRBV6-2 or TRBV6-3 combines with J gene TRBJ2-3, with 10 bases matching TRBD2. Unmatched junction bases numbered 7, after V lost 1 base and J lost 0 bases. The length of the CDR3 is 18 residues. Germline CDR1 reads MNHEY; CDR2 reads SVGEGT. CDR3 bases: TGTGCCAGCAGTTACTTAGCGGGAGGCAAACCCAGCACAGATACGCAGTATTTT. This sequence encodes CASSYLAGGKPSTDTQYF.